The clone carrying this TCR beta chain has ten or more counts. CDR3 size: 13 residues. V was trimmed by 8 bases and J by 7 bases, leaving 18 bases between them. The germline V gene has CDR1 DFQATT and CDR2 SNEGSKA (reference sequence). The entry originates in a study of read filtering for tumor transcriptome and immune sequencing. The library was built from roughly 400 ng RNA with molecular barcoded adaptors for alpha/delta and beta/gamma chains. A single record per CDR3 protein comes from TCRdb applying MiXCR to the reads. The table shows around 140,000 distinct CDR3 sequences, with about 13% occurring only once.

Sequenced input: a population of CD138-negative cells sorted from bone marrow. The chain couples TRBV20-1 to TRBJ2-1; D possibly uses TRBD1 or TRBD2 (5 bases each). The clonotype originates from a donor older than 35 with multiple myeloma. Written as DNA, the CDR3 is TGCAGTACCCGGGGACCGTCTGGGAATGAGCAGTTCTTC. Translation gives CSTRGPSGNEQFF.